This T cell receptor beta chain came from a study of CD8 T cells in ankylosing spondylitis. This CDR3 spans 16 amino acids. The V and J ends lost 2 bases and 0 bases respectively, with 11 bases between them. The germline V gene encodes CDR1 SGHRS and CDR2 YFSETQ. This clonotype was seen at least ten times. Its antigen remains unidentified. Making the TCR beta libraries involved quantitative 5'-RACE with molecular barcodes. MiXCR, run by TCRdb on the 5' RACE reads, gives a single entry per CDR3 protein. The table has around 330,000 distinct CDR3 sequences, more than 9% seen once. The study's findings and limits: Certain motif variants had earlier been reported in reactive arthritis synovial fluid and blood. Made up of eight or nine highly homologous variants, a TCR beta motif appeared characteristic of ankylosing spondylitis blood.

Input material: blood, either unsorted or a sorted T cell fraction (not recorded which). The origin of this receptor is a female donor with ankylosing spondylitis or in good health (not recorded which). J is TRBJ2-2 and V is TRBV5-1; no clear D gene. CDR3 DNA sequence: TGCGCCAGCAGCTTATCAGGCGGATCGAACACCGGGGAGCTGTTTTTT. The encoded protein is CASSLSGGSNTGELFF.